This T cell receptor (beta chain) was captured by sequencing in a study of CD8 T cells in ankylosing spondylitis. Study findings and constraints: Several highly homologous variants made up a TCR beta motif, and this motif appeared characteristic of ankylosing spondylitis blood.

After removal of 1 base from V and 6 bases from J, the junction contained 12 bases not matched to a gene. Germline V gene lookup returns CDR1 LNHNV and CDR2 YYDKDF (reference sequence). The CDR3 has 17 amino acids. TCRdb passed the 5' RACE reads through MiXCR, listing each CDR3 protein once. This table has more than 650,000 distinct CDR3 sequences, about 10% appearing once. Of note for this clonotype: Its antigen remains unknown.

The sequencing sample was made of blood, either unsorted or a sorted T cell fraction (not recorded which). This clonotype originated in a male donor with ankylosing spondylitis. V gene TRBV15 combines with J gene TRBJ2-1, with 7 bases lining up with TRBD2. In nucleotides, the CDR3 is TGTGCCACCAGCAGAGGGGGGGACTCGGGAGGTCCCAATGAGCAGTTCTTC. It specifies CATSRGGDSGGPNEQFF.